Shown below are 30 T cell receptor beta chains from a single sample sequenced in a study of blood T cell repertoires in COVID-19. The method was immunoSEQ multiplex PCR; TCRdb's version includes in-frame clones alone and lacks a portion of them. The table includes 65,000 to 85,000 clones, over 70% detected once. Sequencing was performed on peripheral blood. The receptors derive from a man aged 50 to 59 with active or convalescent COVID-19.

This clone came up once. The rearrangement links TRBV19 to TRBJ1-1; 12 nucleotides match TRBD1. This CDR3 spans 17 amino acids. J lost 4 bases, V lost 5 bases, and 11 bases had no gene match. CDR1 and CDR2 from the germline V gene are LNHDA and SQIVND (reference sequence). Here the CDR3 DNA reads TGTGCCAGTAGTTTCTGGGACAGGGGGCTGAAAATCACTGAAGCTTTCTTT. Encoded protein: CASSFWDRGLKITEAFF.

This clone was counted a single time. The chain's CDR3 is CASSIASGGTTTQETQYF. CDR3 DNA: TGTGCCAGTAGTATAGCTAGCGGGGGGACTACGACCCAAGAGACCCAGTACTTC. V and J are TRBV19 and TRBJ2-5; 11 nucleotides align to TRBD2. Germline values: CDR1 LNHDA, CDR2 SQIVND (reference sequence). The CDR3 is 18 amino acids. V was clipped by 1 base and J by 1 base; unmatched bases: 8.

The chain couples TRBV7-9 to TRBJ2-7; unclear D gene. The germline CDR1 and CDR2 sequences are SEHNR and FQNEAQ (reference sequence). The CDR3 is 10 amino acids. The ends were cut back, 8 bases at V and 3 bases at J, with 5 bases in the middle. CDR3 DNA: TGTGCCAGCTCTCGCTACGAGCAGTACTTC. This codes for CASSRYEQYF.

J is TRBJ1-3 and V is TRBV4-3; 9 bases map to TRBD1. Per the germline V gene, CDR1 is LGHNA and CDR2 is YSLEER. The CDR3 has 18 residues. V lost 0 bases, J lost 1 base, and 7 bases stayed unmatched. The CDR3 reads CASSQDVGDRASGNTIYF. CDR3 DNA sequence: TGCGCCAGCAGCCAAGATGTGGGGGACAGGGCGTCTGGAAACACCATATATTTT.

The rearrangement links TRBV7-8 to TRBJ1-1, with D possibly being TRBD1 (5 bases). Germline V gene lookup returns CDR1 SGHVS and CDR2 FQNEAQ. The CDR3 is 15 amino acids. Trimming took off 2 bases at V and 0 bases at J, with 10 bases between the two ends. This CDR3 is CASSLKRQLNTEAFF. CDR3 DNA sequence: TGTGCCAGCAGCTTAAAAAGACAGCTGAACACTGAAGCTTTCTTT.

The table lists this clone with a few counts. The CDR3: CASSHPAGAPTEAFF. In DNA form, the CDR3 reads TGTGCCAGCAGCCATCCTGCAGGGGCTCCCACTGAAGCTTTCTTT. The chain links TRBV7-6 to TRBJ1-1; D might be TRBD1 (6 bases). The V and J ends lost 5 bases and 4 bases respectively, with 17 bases between them. Germline CDR1 and CDR2: SGHVS and FNYEAQ. This CDR3 has 15 residues.

The DNA for the CDR3 is TGTGCCAGCAGCCAACAGGGGGGGAGAGAGACCCAGTACTTC. Translated: CASSQQGGRETQYF. The V call is TRBV7-2, the J call TRBJ2-5, with a weak D call TRBD1 (8 bases). CDR1 and CDR2 (germline): SGHTA, FQGNSA. The length of the CDR3 is 14 residues. Trimming pared 5 bases from V and 4 bases from J, leaving 14 bases between.

This clone was counted only a few times. The CDR3 nucleotides are TGTGCCTGGCCCCACCGGACAGCTGCCCTAGAAGCTTTCTTT. Translated: CAWPHRTAALEAFF. This sequence joins TRBV30 and TRBJ1-1; maybe TRBD1 (6 bases). The CDR3 runs to 14 residues. V lost 5 bases and J lost 8, with 21 bases in between. CDR1 is GTSNPN and CDR2 is SVGIG in the germline V gene (reference sequence).

The chain employs TRBV6-5 and TRBJ1-2, with a possible D match to TRBD1 (5 bases). Germline V gives CDR1 MNHEY, CDR2 SVGAGI. V lost 8 bases and J lost 4, with 20 bases in between. The CDR3 sequence is 15 residues long. As DNA, the CDR3 is TGTGCCAGCTCGGGACCGACCGGGAGGAGCTATGGCTACACCTTC. Encoded protein: CASSGPTGRSYGYTF.

V and J are TRBV11-2 and TRBJ2-1; 13 nucleotides agree with TRBD2. This CDR3 comprises 17 residues. Germline lookup yields CDR1 SGHAT and CDR2 FQNNGV. The V gene end was trimmed by 0 bases and the J gene end by 6 bases; junction bases not matched to a gene: 5. The CDR3 nucleotides read TGTGCCAGCAGCTTAGAAAGGGGACTAGCGGGGCCCAATGAGCAGTTCTTC. This encodes CASSLERGLAGPNEQFF.

This clone was observed a handful of times. V is TRBV7-3 and J is TRBJ1-2; TRBD1 matches at 9 bases. The CDR3 totals 15 residues. Germline loops: CDR1 SGHTA, CDR2 FQGTGA. V dropped 1 base and J dropped 6; count of bases not matched to a gene: 6. The CDR3 reads CASSLRGTGPDGYTF. In DNA, the CDR3 is TGTGCCAGCAGCTTAAGGGGGACAGGGCCGGATGGCTACACCTTC.

This chain links TRBV6-2 or TRBV6-3 with TRBJ1-1, with no clear D. Trimming cost V 0 bases and J 7 bases, with 21 bases left between them. Germline assignment: CDR1 MNHEY and CDR2 SVGEGT. The CDR3 has 17 amino acids. The CDR3 DNA reads as TGTGCCAGCAGTTACTCGACTCTTACGGGCCTCGGGAGTGAAGCTTTCTTT. This codes for CASSYSTLTGLGSEAFF.

The rearrangement uses TRBV6-6 and TRBJ1-1; D might be TRBD1 (5 bases). Germline V gene data show CDR1 as MNHNY and CDR2 as SVGAGI (reference sequence). The CDR3 spans 16 residues. Trimming took off 5 bases at V and 0 bases at J, with 16 bases between the two ends. CDR3 residues: CASSKRQSVMNTEAFF. The CDR3 DNA reads TGTGCCAGCAGTAAACGACAGTCTGTGATGAACACTGAAGCTTTCTTT.

This clone was found once. The chain recombines TRBV18 with TRBJ2-3, with D perhaps matching TRBD1 (5 bases). CDR3 length: 16 amino acids. The V gene's germline CDR1 is KGHSH and CDR2 LQKENI. Trimming removed 1 base at V and 3 bases at J, with 14 bases between. In DNA form, the CDR3 reads TGTGCCAGCTCACCACGGGTCAGGGTAGAGACAGATACGCAGTATTTT. Protein sequence: CASSPRVRVETDTQYF.

J is TRBJ1-2 and V is TRBV18; 9 bases are shared with TRBD1. The V gene end was trimmed by 0 bases and the J gene end by 6 bases; junction bases not matched to a gene: 8. The germline CDR1 and CDR2 sequences are KGHSH and LQKENI. The CDR3 consists of 16 residues. CDR3: CASSPPIGTGRHGYTF. For the CDR3, the DNA is TGTGCCAGCTCACCACCGATAGGGACAGGGCGACATGGCTACACCTTC.

This chain connects TRBV2 to TRBJ1-5, with D possibly being TRBD1 (6 bases). This CDR3 is built from 18 residues. V was clipped by 7 bases and J by 0 bases, with 22 bases between them. The germline V gene has CDR1 SNHLY and CDR2 FYNNEI. CDR3 coding DNA: TGTGCCAGCATTTACAGGGACGCAAAATTTTATAGCAATCAGCCCCAGCATTTT. Translated: CASIYRDAKFYSNQPQHF. Based on the CDR3 plus reference TRBV2 and TRBJ1-5, the full variable domain is EPEVTQTPSHQVTQMGQEVILRCVPISNHLYFYWYRQILGQKVEFLVSFYNNEISEKSEIFDDQFSVERPDGSNFTLKIRSTKLEDSAMYFCASIYRDAKFYSNQPQHFGDGTRLSIL.

This sequence joins TRBV2 and TRBJ1-5; D uncertain. This CDR3 has 12 residues. Trimming cost V 2 bases and J 6 bases, with 5 bases left between them. From germline, CDR1 is SNHLY and CDR2 FYNNEI. The chain's CDR3 is CASSESSQPQHF. CDR3 DNA: TGTGCCAGCAGTGAAAGTAGTCAGCCCCAGCATTTT.

This clone was seen repeatedly, ten times or more. V and J are TRBV4-2 and TRBJ2-5; D might be TRBD2 (6 bases). V gave up 4 bases and J gave up 5 bases, with 14 bases separating them. Germline values: CDR1 LGHNA, CDR2 YNFKEQ. The CDR3 contains 14 residues. The chain's CDR3 is CASSRGGVGETQYF. The CDR3 bases are TGTGCCAGCAGCCGCGGCGGGGTGGGGGAGACCCAGTACTTC.

This chain uses TRBV18 with TRBJ1-1, with a weak D call TRBD1 (5 bases). The CDR3 consists of 14 residues. Trimming removed 0 bases from V and 1 base from J, with 6 bases in between. The germline V gene has CDR1 KGHSH and CDR2 LQKENI. CDR3: CASSPPTGNTEAFF. DNA for the CDR3: TGTGCCAGCTCACCACCTACAGGGAACACTGAAGCTTTCTTT. Looking up the rest from reference TRBV18 and TRBJ1-1 gives the full variable domain: NAGVMQNPRHLVRRRGQEARLRCSPMKGHSHVYWYRQLPEEGLKFMVYLQKENIIDESGMPKERFSAEFPKEGPSILRIQQVVRGDSAAYFCASSPPTGNTEAFFGQGTRLTVV.

The chain has TRBV30 and TRBJ1-3; no clear D. The ends were cut back, 3 bases at V and 8 bases at J, with 20 bases in the middle. The CDR3 has 15 amino acids. Germline V CDR1 and CDR2: GTSNPN, SVGIG (reference sequence). The CDR3 DNA sequence: TGTGCCTGGAGGTCCGGACTTTCGGAGATGGACACCATATATTTT. Amino acid sequence: CAWRSGLSEMDTIYF.

This sequence joins TRBV19 and TRBJ2-5, with D tentatively TRBD1 (6 bases). Per germline, CDR1 LNHDA and CDR2 SQIVND (reference sequence). The CDR3 loop spans 14 amino acids. Trimming left V 7 bases short and J 5 bases short, with 17 bases between. CDR3 in amino acids: CASKPAGEWETQYF. CDR3 nucleotides: TGTGCCAGTAAACCAGCAGGGGAATGGGAGACCCAGTACTTC.

The chain joins TRBV7-3 to TRBJ1-5; a possible D gene is TRBD1 (5 bases). V was clipped by 5 bases and J by 6 bases, with 17 bases between them. This CDR3 has 15 amino acids. The germline V gene encodes CDR1 SGHTA and CDR2 FQGTGA. CDR3 in amino acids: CASSARGHLSQPQHF. For the CDR3, the DNA is TGTGCCAGCAGCGCCCGAGGACATCTCAGTCAGCCCCAGCATTTT.

V and J are TRBV6-5 and TRBJ2-2, with D possibly matching TRBD1 (7 bases). The V gene lost 7 bases and the J gene lost 0 bases, with 12 bases spanning the gap. Looked up from germline, CDR1 is MNHEY and CDR2 is SVGAGI. The CDR3 contains 15 residues. This CDR3 reads CASKTGTANTGELFF. The CDR3 coding sequence is TGTGCCAGCAAGACAGGGACTGCGAACACCGGGGAGCTGTTTTTT.

The chain recombines TRBV4-3 with TRBJ1-6; D might be TRBD1 (6 bases). V shed 0 bases and J shed 10 bases, with 19 bases lying between them. There are 17 residues in the CDR3. Germline V CDR1 and CDR2: LGHNA, YSLEER. The CDR3 region is CASSQDLVQGVGSPLHF. The CDR3 DNA reads TGCGCCAGCAGCCAAGATTTGGTACAGGGTGTGGGGTCACCCCTCCACTTT.

The chain combines TRBV6-5 with TRBJ1-2; 9 bases agree with TRBD1. Per the germline V gene, CDR1 is MNHEY and CDR2 is SVGAGI. Losses at the gene ends were 6 bases for V and 5 bases for J; bases not matched to a gene: 7. The CDR3 contains 14 residues. The CDR3 spells CASSRDRVGYGYTF. For the CDR3, the DNA is TGTGCCAGCAGCCGGGACAGGGTAGGGTATGGCTACACCTTC.

A single count supports this clone. The chain joins TRBV30 to TRBJ1-2, with D possibly TRBD1 on 5 matching bases. Germline CDR1 is GTSNPN and CDR2 is SVGIG (reference sequence). Trimming left V 1 base short and J 4 bases short, with 13 bases between. CDR3 length: 14 residues. The CDR3 reads CAWSGGDGPYGYTF. CDR3 DNA: TGTGCCTGGAGTGGGGGGGACGGTCCCTATGGCTACACCTTC.

This chain joins TRBV6-2 or TRBV6-3 and TRBJ2-1, with D unclear. Germline CDR1 and CDR2: MNHEY and SVGEGT. This CDR3 spans 13 amino acids. Between the trimmed V and J ends, which lost 5 bases and 6 bases, there was a span of 11 bases. This CDR3 is CASSPRLLNEQFF. The CDR3 bases are TGTGCCAGCAGTCCCCGACTGCTCAATGAGCAGTTCTTC.

The chain has TRBV19 and TRBJ1-2, with D perhaps matching TRBD1 (6 bases). Trimming removed 6 bases at V and 4 bases at J, with 12 bases between. The CDR3 spans 13 residues. Germline V gene lookup returns CDR1 LNHDA and CDR2 SQIVND (reference sequence). The CDR3 nucleotides read TGTGCCAGTAGAGTTCAGGGGACCTATGGCTACACCTTC. Translating gives CASRVQGTYGYTF. The variable domain in full, with the rest retrieved from reference TRBV19 and TRBJ1-2, is DGGITQSPKYLFRKEGQNVTLSCEQNLNHDAMYWYRQDPGQGLRLIYYSQIVNDFQKGDIAEGYSVSREKKESFPLTVTSAQKNPTAFYLCASRVQGTYGYTFGSGTRLTVV.

This clone was recorded only once. The V gene is TRBV24-1, the J gene TRBJ2-1, with 10 bases that match TRBD1. J lost 3 bases, V lost 4 bases, and 14 bases had no gene match. From germline, CDR1 is KGHDR and CDR2 SFDVKD. The CDR3 is 19 amino acids. The CDR3 DNA sequence: TGTGCCACCAGTGACCCCCTCAACCGGGACAGGGGTTTCTACAATGAGCAGTTCTTC. It is translated as CATSDPLNRDRGFYNEQFF.

The chain combines TRBV12-5 with TRBJ2-5; D ambiguous. The V gene lost 1 base and the J gene lost 0 bases, with 6 bases spanning the gap. CDR1 LGHNT and CDR2 FRNRAP come from the germline V gene. CDR3 length equals 14 residues. The CDR3 nucleotides are TGTGCTAGTGGTTTGGCTGCGGACCAAGAGACCCAGTACTTC. It yields the protein CASGLAADQETQYF.